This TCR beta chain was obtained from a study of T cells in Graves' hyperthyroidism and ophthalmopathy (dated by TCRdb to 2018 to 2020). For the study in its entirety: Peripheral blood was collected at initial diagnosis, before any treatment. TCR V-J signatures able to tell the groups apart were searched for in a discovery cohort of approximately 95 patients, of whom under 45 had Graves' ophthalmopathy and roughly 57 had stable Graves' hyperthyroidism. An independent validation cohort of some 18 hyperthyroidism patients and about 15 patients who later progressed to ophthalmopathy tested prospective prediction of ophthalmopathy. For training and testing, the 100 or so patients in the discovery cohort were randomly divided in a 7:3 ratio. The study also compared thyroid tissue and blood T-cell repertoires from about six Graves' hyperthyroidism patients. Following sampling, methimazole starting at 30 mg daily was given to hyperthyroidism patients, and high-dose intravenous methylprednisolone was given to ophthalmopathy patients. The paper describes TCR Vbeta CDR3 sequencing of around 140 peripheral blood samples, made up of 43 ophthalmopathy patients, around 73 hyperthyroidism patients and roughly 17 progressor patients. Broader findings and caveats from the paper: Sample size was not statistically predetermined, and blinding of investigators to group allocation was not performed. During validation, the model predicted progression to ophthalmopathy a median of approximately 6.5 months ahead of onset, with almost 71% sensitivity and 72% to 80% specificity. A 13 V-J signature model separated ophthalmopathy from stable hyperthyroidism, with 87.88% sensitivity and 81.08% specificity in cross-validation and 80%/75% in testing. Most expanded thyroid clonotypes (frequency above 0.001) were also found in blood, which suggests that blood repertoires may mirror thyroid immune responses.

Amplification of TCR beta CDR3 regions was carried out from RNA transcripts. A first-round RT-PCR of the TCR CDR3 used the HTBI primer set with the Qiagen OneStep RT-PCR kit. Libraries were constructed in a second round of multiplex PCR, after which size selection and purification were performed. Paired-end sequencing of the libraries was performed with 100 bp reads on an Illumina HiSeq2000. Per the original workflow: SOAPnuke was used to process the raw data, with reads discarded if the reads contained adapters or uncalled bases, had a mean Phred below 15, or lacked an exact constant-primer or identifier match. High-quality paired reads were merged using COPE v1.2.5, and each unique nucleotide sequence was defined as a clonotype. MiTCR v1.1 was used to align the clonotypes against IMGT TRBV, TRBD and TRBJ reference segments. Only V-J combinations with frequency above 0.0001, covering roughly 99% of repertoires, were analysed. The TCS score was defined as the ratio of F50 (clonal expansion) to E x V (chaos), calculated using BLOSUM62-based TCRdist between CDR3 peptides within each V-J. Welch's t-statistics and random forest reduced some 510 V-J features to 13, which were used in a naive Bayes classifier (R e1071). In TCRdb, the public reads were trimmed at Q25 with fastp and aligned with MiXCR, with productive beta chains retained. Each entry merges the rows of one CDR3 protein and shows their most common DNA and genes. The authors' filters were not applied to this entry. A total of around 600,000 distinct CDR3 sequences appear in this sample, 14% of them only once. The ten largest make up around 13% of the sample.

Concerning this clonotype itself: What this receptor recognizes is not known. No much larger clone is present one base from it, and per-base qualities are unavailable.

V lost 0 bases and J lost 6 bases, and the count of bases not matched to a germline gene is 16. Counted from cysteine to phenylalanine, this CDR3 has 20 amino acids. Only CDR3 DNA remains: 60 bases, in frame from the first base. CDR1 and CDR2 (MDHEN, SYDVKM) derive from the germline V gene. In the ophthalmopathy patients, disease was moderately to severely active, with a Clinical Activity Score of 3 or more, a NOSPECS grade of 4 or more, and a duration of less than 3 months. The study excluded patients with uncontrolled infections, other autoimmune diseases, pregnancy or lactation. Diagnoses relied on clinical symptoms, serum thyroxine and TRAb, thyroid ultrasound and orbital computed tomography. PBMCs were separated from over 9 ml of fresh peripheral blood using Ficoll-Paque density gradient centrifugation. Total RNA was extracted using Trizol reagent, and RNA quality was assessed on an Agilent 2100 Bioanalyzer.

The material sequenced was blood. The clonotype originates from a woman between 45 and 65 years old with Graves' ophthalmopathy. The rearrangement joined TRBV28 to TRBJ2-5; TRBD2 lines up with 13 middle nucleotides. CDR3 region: CASSLWGVKLAGGPSKTQYF. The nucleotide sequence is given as TGTGCCAGCAGTTTATGGGGGGTTAAACTAGCGGGAGGGCCCTCTAAGACCCAGTACTTC. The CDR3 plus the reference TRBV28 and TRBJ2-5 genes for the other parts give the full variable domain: DVKVTQSSRYLVKRTGEKVFLECVQDMDHENMFWYRQDPGLGLRLIYFSYDVKMKEKGDIPEGYSVSREKKERFSLILESASTNQTSMYLCASSLWGVKLAGGPSKTQYFGPGTRLLVL.